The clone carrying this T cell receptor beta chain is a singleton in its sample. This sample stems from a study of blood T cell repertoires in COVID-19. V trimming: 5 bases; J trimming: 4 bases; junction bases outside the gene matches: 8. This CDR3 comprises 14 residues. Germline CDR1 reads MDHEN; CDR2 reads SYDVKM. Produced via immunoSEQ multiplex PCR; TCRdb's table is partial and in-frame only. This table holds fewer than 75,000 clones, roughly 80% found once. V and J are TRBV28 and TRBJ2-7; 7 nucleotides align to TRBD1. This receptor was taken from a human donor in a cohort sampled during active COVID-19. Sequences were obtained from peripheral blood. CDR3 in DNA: TGTGCCAGCAGTCCCGGGACAGTTAGGTACGAGCAGTACTTC. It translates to CASSPGTVRYEQYF.